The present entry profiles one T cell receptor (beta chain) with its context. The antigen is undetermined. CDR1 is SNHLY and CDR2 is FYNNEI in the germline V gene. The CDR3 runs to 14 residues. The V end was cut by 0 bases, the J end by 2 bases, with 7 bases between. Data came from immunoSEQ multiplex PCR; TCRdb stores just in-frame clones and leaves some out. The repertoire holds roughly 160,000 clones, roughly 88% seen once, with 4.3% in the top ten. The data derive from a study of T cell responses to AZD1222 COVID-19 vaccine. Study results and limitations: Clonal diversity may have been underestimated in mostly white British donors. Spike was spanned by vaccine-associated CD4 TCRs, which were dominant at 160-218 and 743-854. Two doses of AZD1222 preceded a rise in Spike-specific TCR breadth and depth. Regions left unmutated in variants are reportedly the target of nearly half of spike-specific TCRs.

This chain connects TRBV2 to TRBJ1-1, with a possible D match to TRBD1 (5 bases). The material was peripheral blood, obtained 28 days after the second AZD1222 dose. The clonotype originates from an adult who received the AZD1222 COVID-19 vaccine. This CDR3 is CASSEAGGNTEAFF. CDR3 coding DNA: TGTGCCAGCAGTGAAGCTGGGGGAAACACTGAAGCTTTCTTT.